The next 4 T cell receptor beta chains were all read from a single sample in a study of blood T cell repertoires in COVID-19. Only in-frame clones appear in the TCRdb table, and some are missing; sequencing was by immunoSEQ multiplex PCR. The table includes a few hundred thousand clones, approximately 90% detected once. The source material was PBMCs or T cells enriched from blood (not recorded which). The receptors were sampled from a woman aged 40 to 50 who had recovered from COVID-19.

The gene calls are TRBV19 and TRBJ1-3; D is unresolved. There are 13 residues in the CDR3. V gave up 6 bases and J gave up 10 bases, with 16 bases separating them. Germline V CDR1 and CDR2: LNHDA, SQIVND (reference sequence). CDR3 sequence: CASSMPGAGTIYF. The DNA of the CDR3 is TGTGCCAGTAGCATGCCAGGAGCGGGGACCATATATTTT.

CDR3 in amino acids: CASSQEGRGSTDTQYF. The DNA of the CDR3 is TGCGCCAGCAGCCAAGAAGGACGGGGGAGCACAGATACGCAGTATTTT. The chain links TRBV4-3 to TRBJ2-3, with a possible D match to TRBD2 (6 bases). V was pared by 0 bases and J by 0 bases, with 10 bases between. Germline V lookup: CDR1 LGHNA, CDR2 YSLEER. The CDR3 covers 16 residues.

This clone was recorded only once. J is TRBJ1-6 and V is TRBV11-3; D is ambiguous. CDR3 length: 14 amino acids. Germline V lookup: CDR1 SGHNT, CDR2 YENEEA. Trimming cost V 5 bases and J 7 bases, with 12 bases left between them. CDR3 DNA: TGTGCCAGCAGCATAGGAGGGATGAATTCACCCCTCCACTTT. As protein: CASSIGGMNSPLHF.

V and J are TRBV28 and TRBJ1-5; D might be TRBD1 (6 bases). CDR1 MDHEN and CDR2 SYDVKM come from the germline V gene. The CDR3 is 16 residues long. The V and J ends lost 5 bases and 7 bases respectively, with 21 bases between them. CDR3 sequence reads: CASSPPSRGIGQPQHF. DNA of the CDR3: TGTGCCAGCAGTCCTCCCTCCAGGGGTATAGGGCAGCCCCAGCATTTT.